This T cell receptor beta chain was sequenced during a study of regulatory T cells in long-lasting Graves disease. Study as a whole: The criterion for persistent Graves' disease was over 5 years of antithyroid drugs with positive TSH receptor antibodies. Whole-study findings and limits: TRBV28 was favored in persistent disease, as were TRBJ1-2 and TRBJ2-5. Persistent Graves' patients showed reduced TCR diversity versus newly diagnosed patients. Sample size was small, which may have lowered accuracy.

The CDR3 sequence is 14 residues long. CDR1 is LNHDA, CDR2 SQIVND, per germline (reference sequence). The V and J ends lost 10 bases and 2 bases, in that order; junction bases with no gene match: 10. As for this clonotype: Its antigen is as yet unknown.

Building the TCR beta libraries relied on iRepertoire HTBI primers, and CDR3 regions underwent Arm-PCR. TCRdb itself ran the multiplex PCR reads through MiXCR, one entry per CDR3 protein. The sample has approximately 360,000 distinct CDR3 sequences, 20% to 25% seen once; the top ten hold around 30%. Time point defined: persistent/refractory GD, antithyroid drugs over 5 years with positive TRAb. Construction of the TCR library relied on RNA isolated from PBMCs. The J gene is TRBJ2-7, the V gene TRBV19; 8 bases map to TRBD1. The origin of this receptor is a woman between 40 and 50 years old with Graves disease. Sample: peripheral blood mononuclear cells (PBMCs), taken when the disease was refractory, from a patient treated with antithyroid drugs. The CDR3 nucleotides read TGTGCCACCAGGACTCGGGGACAGGCCTACGAGCAGTACTTC. Its protein is CATRTRGQAYEQYF.